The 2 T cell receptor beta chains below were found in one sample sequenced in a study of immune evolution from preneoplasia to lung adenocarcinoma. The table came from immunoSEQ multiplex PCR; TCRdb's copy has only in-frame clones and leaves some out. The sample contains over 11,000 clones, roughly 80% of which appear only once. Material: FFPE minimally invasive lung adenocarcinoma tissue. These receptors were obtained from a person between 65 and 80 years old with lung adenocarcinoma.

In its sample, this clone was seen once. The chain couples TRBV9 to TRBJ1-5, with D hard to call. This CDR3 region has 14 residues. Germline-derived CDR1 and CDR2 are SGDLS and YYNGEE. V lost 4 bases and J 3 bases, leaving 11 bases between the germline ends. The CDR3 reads CASSPGFYNQPQHF. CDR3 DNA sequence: TGTGCCAGCAGCCCAGGATTTTACAATCAGCCCCAGCATTTT.

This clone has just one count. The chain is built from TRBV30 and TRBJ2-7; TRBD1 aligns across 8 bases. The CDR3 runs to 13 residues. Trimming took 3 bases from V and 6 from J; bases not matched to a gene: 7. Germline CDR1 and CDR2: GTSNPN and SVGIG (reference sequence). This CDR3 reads CAWRTDRDGEQYF. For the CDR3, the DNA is TGTGCCTGGAGGACGGACAGGGATGGCGAGCAGTACTTC.